The 3 T cell receptor beta chains reported below all come from one sample, sequenced in a study of Ad26.COV2.S vaccination and SARS-CoV-2 variants. TCRdb's copy holds only in-frame clones and misses some; the assay was immunoSEQ multiplex PCR. The data hold roughly 380,000 clones, with 70% to 90% observed a single time. Treatment described: over 15 received Ad26.COV2.S at low or high dose, single or two shots; about 5 received placebo; per-sample allocation not given. Sampling was performed 63 days after the first vaccine or placebo injection. The source material was peripheral blood, sampled in a trial of Ad26.COV2.S vaccine versus placebo. Receptors were obtained from a person between 18 and 59 years old who received the Ad26.COV2.S COVID-19 vaccine or a placebo.

This clone was observed a single time. The CDR3 loop reads CASSPQGFSPLHF. Here the CDR3 DNA reads TGTGCCAGCAGTCCTCAGGGCTTCTCACCCCTCCACTTT. V is TRBV6-5 and J is TRBJ1-6; D is perhaps TRBD1 (5 bases). The V and J ends lost 5 bases and 10 bases respectively, with 12 bases between them. The CDR3 has 13 residues. Germline CDR1 is MNHEY and CDR2 is SVGAGI.

V usage is TRBV6-5 and J usage is TRBJ2-7; D might be TRBD1 (6 bases). The CDR3 length is 14 residues. The germline V and J ends were trimmed by 7 bases and 3 bases, with 16 bases remaining between them. In germline, CDR1 is MNHEY, CDR2 SVGAGI. The CDR3 is CASKYGGLIYEQYF. In DNA, the CDR3 is TGTGCCAGCAAATATGGGGGCCTCATCTACGAGCAGTACTTC.

Comment on this clone: Other DNA variants within this sample encode the same CDR3. The chain couples TRBV28 to TRBJ2-7; no definite D call. The CDR3 extends over 11 amino acids. Germline assignment: CDR1 MDHEN and CDR2 SYDVKM. The V gene lost 5 bases and the J gene lost 3 bases, with 5 bases spanning the gap. The CDR3 is CASSPYYEQYF. CDR3 coding DNA: TGTGCCAGCAGTCCCTACTACGAGCAGTACTTC. Full variable domain (remainder filled in from reference TRBV28 and TRBJ2-7): DVKVTQSSRYLVKRTGEKVFLECVQDMDHENMFWYRQDPGLGLRLIYFSYDVKMKEKGDIPEGYSVSREKKERFSLILESASTNQTSMYLCASSPYYEQYFGPGTRLTVT.